These 22 T cell receptor beta chains were all obtained from the same sample, sequenced in a study of CD8 T cells in ankylosing spondylitis. TCRdb recomputed calls from the 5' RACE reads with MiXCR, one row per CDR3 protein. The sample holds about 340,000 distinct CDR3 sequences; approximately 22% are singletons and the top ten take over 10%. Sequenced: blood, either unsorted or a sorted T cell fraction (not recorded which). These receptors came from a male donor with ankylosing spondylitis or in good health (not recorded which).

The V gene is TRBV7-2, the J gene TRBJ2-1; the D is unclear. Trimming took off 3 bases at V and 0 bases at J, with 9 bases between the two ends. The CDR3 has 15 residues. CDR1 and CDR2 from the germline V gene are SGHTA and FQGNSA. As DNA, the CDR3 is TGTGCCAGCAGCTTGTGGCAAAGCTCCTACAATGAGCAGTTCTTC. This gives the protein CASSLWQSSYNEQFF.

This clonotype was observed a handful of times. This rearrangement joins TRBV7-9 to TRBJ1-2; D not certain. V was cut by 3 bases and J by 2 bases, with 4 bases left in between. CDR1 is SEHNR and CDR2 is FQNEAQ in the germline V gene (reference sequence). The CDR3 has 12 amino acids. As DNA, the CDR3 is TGTGCCAGCAGCTTTAACAACTATGGCTACACCTTC. The encoded protein is CASSFNNYGYTF. Using reference TRBV7-9 and TRBJ1-2 for the parts outside the CDR3, the full variable domain is DTGVSQNPRHKITKRGQNVTFRCDPISEHNRLYWYRQTLGQGPEFLTYFQNEAQLEKSRLLSDRFSAERPKGSFSTLEIQRTEQGDSAMYLCASSFNNYGYTFGSGTRLTVV.

This clonotype was picked up many times. The DNA of the CDR3 is TGCAGTGCTAGGCCTTCTGCCTACAATGAGCAGTTCTTC. This translates into CSARPSAYNEQFF. V usage is TRBV20-1 and J usage is TRBJ2-1; D is ambiguous. The CDR3 is made up of 13 amino acids. V gave up 3 bases and J gave up 2 bases, with 8 bases separating them. CDR1 DFQATT and CDR2 SNEGSKA come from the germline V gene (reference sequence).

With respect to this clonotype: One end of the junction fails to match germline, which may point to a read error. J is TRBJ2-1 and V is TRBV9; D uncertain. The germline V gene has CDR1 SGDLS and CDR2 YYNGEE. CDR3 length equals 13 residues. The CDR3 here is CASSQGSFNEQFF. The CDR3 nucleotides are TGTGCCAGCAGCCAAGGGTCCTTCAATGAGCAGTTCTTC.

Only a few counts were recorded for this clonotype. V usage is TRBV5-7 and J usage is TRBJ2-3; D ambiguous. TRBV5-7 counts as an open reading frame of uncertain function. Trimming left V 1 base short and J 1 base short, with 1 base between. This CDR3 comprises 12 residues. CDR3 region: CASSLCTDTQYF. CDR3 DNA sequence: TGTGCCAGCAGCTTGTGCACAGATACGCAGTATTTT.

The sample holds a few counts of this clonotype. This chain joins TRBV28 and TRBJ2-3, with 7 bases fitting TRBD1. The germline gives CDR1 MDHEN, CDR2 SYDVKM. The V gene end was trimmed by 6 bases and the J gene end by 2 bases; junction bases not matched to a gene: 5. The CDR3 loop spans 14 amino acids. The CDR3 coding sequence is TGTGCCAGCAGCCGTACAGGGGTCACAGATACGCAGTATTTT. This codes for CASSRTGVTDTQYF.

The V and J genes are TRBV28 and TRBJ2-5, with D tentatively TRBD2 (6 bases). CDR3 length: 15 residues. CDR1 and CDR2 (germline): MDHEN, SYDVKM. Trimming left V 5 bases short and J 1 base short, with 14 bases between. CDR3 coding DNA: TGTGCCAGCAGTCCGGCTCGGAGGGGCCAAGAGACCCAGTACTTC. Translation gives CASSPARRGQETQYF.

This sequence joins TRBV7-9 and TRBJ2-2; D could derive from TRBD1 or TRBD2 (5 bases each). The CDR3 loop spans 15 amino acids. Per germline, CDR1 SEHNR and CDR2 FQNEAQ (reference sequence). Trimming shortened V by 5 bases and J by 0 bases, and 10 bases separated the two germline ends. Written as DNA, the CDR3 is TGTGCCAGCAGCGGGGGACGGACGAACACCGGGGAGCTGTTTTTT. As protein: CASSGGRTNTGELFF.

The chain carries TRBV6-1 and TRBJ2-1; 10 nucleotides match TRBD1. Germline CDR1 reads MNHNS; CDR2 reads SASEGT. There are 15 residues in the CDR3. The ends lost 5 bases at V and 9 bases at J; junction bases unmatched: 10. This chain's CDR3 is CASSPRDRGTGEQFF. CDR3 nucleotides: TGTGCCAGCAGTCCCCGGGACAGGGGAACGGGTGAGCAGTTCTTC.

The rearrangement joins TRBV20-1 to TRBJ2-7, with D perhaps matching TRBD2 (5 bases). The CDR3 consists of 14 residues. V gave up 1 base and J gave up 3 bases, with 13 bases separating them. Germline-derived CDR1 and CDR2 are DFQATT and SNEGSKA (reference sequence). CDR3 amino acids: CSARAGAVGYEQYF. In nucleotides, the CDR3 is TGCAGTGCTAGAGCTGGAGCGGTAGGCTACGAGCAGTACTTC.

The V call is TRBV30, the J call TRBJ2-1; either TRBD1 or TRBD2 may supply D (6 bases each). Germline V CDR1 and CDR2: GTSNPN, SVGIG (reference sequence). CDR3 size: 13 residues. The ends were cut back, 0 bases at V and 9 bases at J, with 12 bases in the middle. The CDR3 region is CAWSVGGNGEQFF. In DNA form, the CDR3 reads TGTGCCTGGAGTGTCGGGGGCAACGGTGAGCAGTTCTTC.

This clonotype came up a few times. The gene calls are TRBV29-1 and TRBJ2-1, with D tentatively TRBD1 (6 bases). The CDR3 is 13 amino acids. Germline V gives CDR1 SQVTM, CDR2 ANQGSEA. V shed 7 bases and J shed 6 bases, with 16 bases lying between them. The CDR3 protein is CSGHPGQFNEQFF. As DNA, the CDR3 is TGCAGCGGCCACCCCGGACAGTTCAATGAGCAGTTCTTC.

This clonotype was counted between two and nine times. V is TRBV7-9 and J is TRBJ2-7; 7 bases line up with TRBD1. This CDR3 has 14 amino acids. CDR1 is SEHNR and CDR2 is FQNEAQ in the germline V gene (reference sequence). Trimming at V came to 5 bases and at J to 1 base, leaving 5 bases not matched to a gene. CDR3 amino acids: CASSARDRSYEQYF. CDR3 DNA: TGTGCCAGCAGCGCACGGGACAGATCCTACGAGCAGTACTTC.

The table lists this clonotype with a few counts. The chain couples TRBV7-9 to TRBJ2-5; no definite D call. The CDR3 is made up of 13 amino acids. Germline assignment: CDR1 SEHNR and CDR2 FQNEAQ (reference sequence). V gave up 3 bases and J gave up 1 base, with 6 bases separating them. CDR3 in amino acids: CASSFQSQETQYF. CDR3 in DNA: TGTGCCAGCAGCTTTCAGTCCCAAGAGACCCAGTACTTC.

Regarding this clonotype: This may stem from a read error, because a much larger clone lies one nucleotide away. The chain combines TRBV7-8 with TRBJ2-1; unclear D gene. This CDR3 spans 11 amino acids. Germline CDR1 SGHVS, CDR2 FQNEAQ. V was shortened by 3 bases and J by 5 bases, with 2 bases between the two germline ends. The CDR3 protein is CASSFHNEQFF. The CDR3 DNA reads TGTGCCAGCAGCTTCCACAATGAGCAGTTCTTC.

The rearrangement links TRBV3-1 to TRBJ2-5; perhaps D is TRBD1 or TRBD2 (6 bases each). Trimming took 0 bases from V and 2 from J, leaving 13 bases between them. Germline CDR1 LGHDT, CDR2 YNNKEL (reference sequence). The CDR3 extends over 16 amino acids. The CDR3 sequence: CASSQEVGGDQETQYF. The CDR3 coding sequence is TGTGCCAGCAGCCAAGAGGTCGGGGGCGATCAAGAGACCCAGTACTTC.

Ten or more counts support this clonotype. The chain has TRBV6-1 and TRBJ1-5; TRBD1 agrees at 7 bases. Per germline, CDR1 MNHNS and CDR2 SASEGT. This CDR3 is built from 16 residues. Losses at the gene ends were 4 bases for V and 5 bases for J; bases not matched to a gene: 11. The CDR3 region has the DNA TGTGCCAGCAGTGTCGGAACAGGGGAAGTGCATCAGCCCCAGCATTTT. Translation: CASSVGTGEVHQPQHF.

This clonotype was detected ten times or more. The rearrangement links TRBV6-4 to TRBJ2-2; the D is unclear. In germline, CDR1 is MRHNA, CDR2 SNTAGT. The V end lost 6 bases, the J end lost 3 bases, and 11 bases lay between the germline ends. CDR3 length: 14 amino acids. Here the CDR3 DNA reads TGTGCCAGCAGCCCAACAGTTGACACCGGGGAGCTGTTTTTT. Translating gives CASSPTVDTGELFF.

The CDR3 DNA is TGTGCCAGCAGCTTGGGGGACACCACCTACGAGCAGTACTTC. Amino acid sequence: CASSLGDTTYEQYF. The gene calls are TRBV13 and TRBJ2-7; D possibly corresponds to TRBD1 (6 bases). The CDR3 spans 14 residues. The V gene's germline CDR1 is PRHDT and CDR2 FYEKMQ (reference sequence). V lost 3 bases, J lost 2 bases, and 11 bases lay in between. The whole variable domain, filled in from reference TRBV13 and TRBJ2-7, reads AAGVIQSPRHLIKEKRETATLKCYPIPRHDTVYWYQQGPGQDPQFLISFYEKMQSDKGSIPDRFSAQQFSDYHSELNMSSLELGDSALYFCASSLGDTTYEQYFGPGTRLTVT.

J is TRBJ2-7 and V is TRBV20-1, with 11 bases lining up with TRBD1. Germline lookup yields CDR1 DFQATT and CDR2 SNEGSKA (reference sequence). The CDR3 is 15 amino acids. The junction had 6 bases not matched to a gene; V was cut back by 3 bases and J by 2 bases. The CDR3 here is CSASEPGQGAYEQYF. The DNA for the CDR3 is TGCAGTGCTAGTGAACCGGGACAGGGGGCCTACGAGCAGTACTTC.

This clonotype was seen a handful of times. The rearrangement uses TRBV30 and TRBJ2-5; 9 bases map to TRBD1. The CDR3 consists of 13 residues. V gave up 5 bases and J gave up 7 bases; unmatched junction bases: 8. Germline assignment: CDR1 GTSNPN and CDR2 SVGIG (reference sequence). The CDR3 DNA is TGTGCCTGGGGAGGGACAGGGATTGGGACCCAGTACTTC. Its protein is CAWGGTGIGTQYF.

In its sample, this clonotype was seen a few times. The chain recombines TRBV12-3 or TRBV12-4 with TRBJ2-1; TRBD2 is a possible D gene (7 bases). The CDR3 length is 15 residues. V was clipped by 3 bases and J by 5 bases, with 14 bases between them. The CDR3 protein is CASSFEGGYDNEQFF. The CDR3 region has the DNA TGTGCCAGCAGTTTCGAGGGGGGGTACGACAATGAGCAGTTCTTC.